The clone carrying this T cell receptor (beta chain) turned up a few times. The data were obtained in a study of control samples from healthy donors and cancer patients. Here immunoSEQ multiplex PCR was the method, and the copy in TCRdb shows in-frame clones only, minus some. The sample has over 85,000 clones, 84% seen once. What was sequenced was PBMCs. This TCR was sampled from a man in his 70s with lung cancer.

CDR3 nucleotides: TGCGCCAGCAGTGAGTCGGCAGATACGCAGTATTTT. Amino acid sequence: CASSESADTQYF. The genes are TRBV10-2 and TRBJ2-3, with D unclear. The CDR3 is 12 amino acids. CDR1 is WSHSY and CDR2 is SAAADI in the germline V gene. The ends were cut back, 0 bases at V and 4 bases at J, with 2 bases in the middle.